This T cell receptor (beta chain) was obtained from a study of T cells in Graves' hyperthyroidism and ophthalmopathy. Investigators excluded patients with uncontrolled infection, other autoimmune disease, pregnancy or lactation. TCR beta CDR3 region amplification was performed from RNA transcripts. Primed by the HTBI set, a first-round RT-PCR was run on the TCR CDR3. TCRdb re-called the multiplex PCR reads with MiXCR, one entry per CDR3 protein. This table holds 450,000 to 700,000 distinct CDR3 sequences, about half found once. This clonotype occurred many times. Trimming cost V 5 bases and J 6 bases; bases outside gene matches: 12. Germline CDR1 reads PRHDT; CDR2 reads FYEKMQ (reference sequence). There are 15 residues in the CDR3.

The V call is TRBV13, the J call TRBJ1-1; 7 bases align to TRBD1. Input material: peripheral blood or thyroid tissue (not recorded which). The clonotype was recovered from an adult woman with Graves' disease, either hyperthyroidism or ophthalmopathy (not recorded which). The CDR3: CASSARGRLGAEAFF. CDR3 nucleotides: TGTGCCAGCAGCGCGAGGGGGCGCCTAGGAGCTGAAGCTTTCTTT.